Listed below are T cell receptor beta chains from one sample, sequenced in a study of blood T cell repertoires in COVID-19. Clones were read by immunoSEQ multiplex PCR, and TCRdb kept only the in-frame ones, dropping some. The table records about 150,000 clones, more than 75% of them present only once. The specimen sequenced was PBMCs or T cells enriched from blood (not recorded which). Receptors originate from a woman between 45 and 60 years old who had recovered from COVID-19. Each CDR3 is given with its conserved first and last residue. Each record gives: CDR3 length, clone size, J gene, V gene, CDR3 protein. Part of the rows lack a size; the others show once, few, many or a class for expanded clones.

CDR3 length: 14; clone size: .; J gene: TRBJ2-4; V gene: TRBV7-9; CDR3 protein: CASSSNVDRLIQYF
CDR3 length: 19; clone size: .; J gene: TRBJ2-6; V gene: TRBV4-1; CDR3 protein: CASSLSGQGAGSGANVLTF
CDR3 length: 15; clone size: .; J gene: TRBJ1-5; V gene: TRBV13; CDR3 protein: CASSLSLSRDQPQHF
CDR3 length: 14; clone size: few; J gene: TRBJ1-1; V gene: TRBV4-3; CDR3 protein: CASSQEGGWTEAFF
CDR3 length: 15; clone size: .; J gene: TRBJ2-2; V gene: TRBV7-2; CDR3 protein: CASSATSGRGGELFF
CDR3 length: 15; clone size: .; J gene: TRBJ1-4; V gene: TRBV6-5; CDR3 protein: CASRNRQAPNEKLFF
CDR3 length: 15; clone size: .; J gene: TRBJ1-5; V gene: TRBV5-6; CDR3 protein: CASSLTGGGNQPQHF
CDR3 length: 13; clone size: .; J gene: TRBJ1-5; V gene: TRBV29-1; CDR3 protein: CSVQRDSNQPQHF
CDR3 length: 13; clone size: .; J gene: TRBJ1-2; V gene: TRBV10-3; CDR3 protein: CAISGRGIDGYTF
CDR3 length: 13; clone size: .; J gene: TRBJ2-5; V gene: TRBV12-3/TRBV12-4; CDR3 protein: CASSRGGQETQYF
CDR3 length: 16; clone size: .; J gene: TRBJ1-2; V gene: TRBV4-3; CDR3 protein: CASSQDSGFTNYGYTF
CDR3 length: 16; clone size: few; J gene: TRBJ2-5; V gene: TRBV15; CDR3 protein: CATSKPGTGRLETQYF
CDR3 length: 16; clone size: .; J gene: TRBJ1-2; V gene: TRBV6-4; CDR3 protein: CASSDSPLTGKDGYTF
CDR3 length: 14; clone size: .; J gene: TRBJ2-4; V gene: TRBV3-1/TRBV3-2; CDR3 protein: CASSPSGAKNIQYF
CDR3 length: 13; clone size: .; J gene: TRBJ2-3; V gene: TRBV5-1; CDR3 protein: CASWGPRTDTQYF
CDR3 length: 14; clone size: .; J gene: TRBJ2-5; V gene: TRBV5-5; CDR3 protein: CASSSPGVRETQYF
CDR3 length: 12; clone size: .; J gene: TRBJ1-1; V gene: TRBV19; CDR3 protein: CASSIYHTEAFF
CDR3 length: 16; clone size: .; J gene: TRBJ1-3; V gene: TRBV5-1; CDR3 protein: CASSRTGGSSGNTIYF
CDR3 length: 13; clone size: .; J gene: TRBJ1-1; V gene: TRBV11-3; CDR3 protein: CASSFGLNTEAFF
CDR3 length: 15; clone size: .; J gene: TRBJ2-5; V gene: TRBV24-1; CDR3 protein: CATSAPRDREETQYF
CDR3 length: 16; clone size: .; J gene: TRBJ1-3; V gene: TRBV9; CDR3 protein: CASSSRGGGSGNTIYF
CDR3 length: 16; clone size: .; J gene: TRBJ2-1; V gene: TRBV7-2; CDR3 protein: CASSSILAPGRNEQFF
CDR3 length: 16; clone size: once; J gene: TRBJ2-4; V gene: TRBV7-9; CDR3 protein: CASSLRDGLAKNIQYF
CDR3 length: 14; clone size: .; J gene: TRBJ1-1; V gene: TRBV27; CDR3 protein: CASKLQGARTEAFF
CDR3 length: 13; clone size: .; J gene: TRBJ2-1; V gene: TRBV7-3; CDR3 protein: CASSFLVSNEQFF
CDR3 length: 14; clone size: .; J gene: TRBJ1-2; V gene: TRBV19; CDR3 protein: CASSIVGGTSGYTF
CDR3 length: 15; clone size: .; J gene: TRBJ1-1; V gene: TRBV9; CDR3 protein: CASSVVSGGVAEAFF
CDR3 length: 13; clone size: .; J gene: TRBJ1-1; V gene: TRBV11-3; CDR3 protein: CASSPRVDTEAFF
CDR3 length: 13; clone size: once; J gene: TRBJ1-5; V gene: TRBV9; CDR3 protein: CASSVGVVGPQHF
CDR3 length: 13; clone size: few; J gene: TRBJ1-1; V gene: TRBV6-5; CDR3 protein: CASRGGGNTEAFF
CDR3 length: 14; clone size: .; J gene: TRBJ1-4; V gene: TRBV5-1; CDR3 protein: CASSPGTGRGLICF
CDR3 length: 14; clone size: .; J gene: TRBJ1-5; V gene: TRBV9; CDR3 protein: CASTRGVSNQPQHF
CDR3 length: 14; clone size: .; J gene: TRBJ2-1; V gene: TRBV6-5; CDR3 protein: CASRPGGAHNEQFF
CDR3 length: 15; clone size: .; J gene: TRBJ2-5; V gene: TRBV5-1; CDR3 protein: CASSKGLAGEETQYF
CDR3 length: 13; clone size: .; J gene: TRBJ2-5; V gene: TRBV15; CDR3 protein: CATSRQGSETQYF
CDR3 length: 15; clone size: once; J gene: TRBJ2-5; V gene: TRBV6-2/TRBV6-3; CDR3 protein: CASSYYSGGEETQYF
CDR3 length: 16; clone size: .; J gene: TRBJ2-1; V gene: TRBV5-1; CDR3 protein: CASSFGGASSYNEQFF
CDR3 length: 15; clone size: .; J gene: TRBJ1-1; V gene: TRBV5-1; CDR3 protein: CASSLGTARNTEAFF
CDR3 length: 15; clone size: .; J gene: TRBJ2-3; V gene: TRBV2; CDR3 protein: CASRKGQGAHDTQYF
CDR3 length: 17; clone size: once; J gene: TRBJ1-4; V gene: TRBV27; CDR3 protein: CASSLPSLGQDNEKLFF
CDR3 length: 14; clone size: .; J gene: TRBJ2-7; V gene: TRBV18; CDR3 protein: CASSPPGQGDEQYF
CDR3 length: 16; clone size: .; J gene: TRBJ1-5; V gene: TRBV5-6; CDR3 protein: CASSLWGGQVISAQHF
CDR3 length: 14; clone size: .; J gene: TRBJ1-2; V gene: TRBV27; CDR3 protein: CASSLWGREGGYTF
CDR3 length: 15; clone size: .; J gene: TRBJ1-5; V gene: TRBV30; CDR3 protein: CAWSVEPGVWQPQHF
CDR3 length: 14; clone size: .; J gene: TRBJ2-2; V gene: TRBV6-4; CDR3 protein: CASSTDQGGGELFF
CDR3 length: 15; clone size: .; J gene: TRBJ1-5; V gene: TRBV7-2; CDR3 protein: CASSLDNHSNQPQHF
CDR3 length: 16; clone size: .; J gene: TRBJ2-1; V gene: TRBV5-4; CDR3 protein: CASSRGGPASYNEQFF
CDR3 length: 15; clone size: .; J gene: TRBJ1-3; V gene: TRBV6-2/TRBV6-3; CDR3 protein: CASSTRVVVGNTIYF
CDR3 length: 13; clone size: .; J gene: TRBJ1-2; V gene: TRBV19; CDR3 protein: CASSYQGAGGYTF
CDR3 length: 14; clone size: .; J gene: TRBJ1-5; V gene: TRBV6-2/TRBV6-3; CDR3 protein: CASSSRTGHQPQHF
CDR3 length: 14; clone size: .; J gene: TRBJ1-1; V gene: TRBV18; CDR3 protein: CASSPRGKDTEAFF
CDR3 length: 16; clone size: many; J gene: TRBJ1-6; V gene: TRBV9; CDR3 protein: CASSVEGATWGSPLHF
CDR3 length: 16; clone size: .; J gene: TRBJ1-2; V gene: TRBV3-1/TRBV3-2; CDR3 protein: CASSLQRGGPSYGYTF